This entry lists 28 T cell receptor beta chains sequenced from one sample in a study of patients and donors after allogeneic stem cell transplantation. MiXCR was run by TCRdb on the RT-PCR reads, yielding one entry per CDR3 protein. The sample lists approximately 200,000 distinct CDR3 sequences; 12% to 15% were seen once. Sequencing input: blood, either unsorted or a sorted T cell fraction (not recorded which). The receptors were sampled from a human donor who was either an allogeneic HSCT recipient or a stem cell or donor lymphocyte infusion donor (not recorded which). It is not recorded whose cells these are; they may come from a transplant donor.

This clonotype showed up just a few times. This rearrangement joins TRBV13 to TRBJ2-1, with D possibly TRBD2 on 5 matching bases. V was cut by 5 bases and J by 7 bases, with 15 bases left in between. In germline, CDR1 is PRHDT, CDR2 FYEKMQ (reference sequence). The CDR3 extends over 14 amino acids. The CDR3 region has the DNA TGTGCCAGCAGCCCCAACTTCCTAGCAAATGAGCAGTTCTTC. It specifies CASSPNFLANEQFF.

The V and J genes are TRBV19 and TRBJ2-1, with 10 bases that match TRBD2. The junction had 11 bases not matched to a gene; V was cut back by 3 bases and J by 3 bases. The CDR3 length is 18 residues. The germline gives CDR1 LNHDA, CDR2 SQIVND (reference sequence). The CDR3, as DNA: TGTGCCAGTAGTATTGCCAGCGGGGGGGCCTCTCGCTACAATGAGCAGTTCTTC. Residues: CASSIASGGASRYNEQFF.

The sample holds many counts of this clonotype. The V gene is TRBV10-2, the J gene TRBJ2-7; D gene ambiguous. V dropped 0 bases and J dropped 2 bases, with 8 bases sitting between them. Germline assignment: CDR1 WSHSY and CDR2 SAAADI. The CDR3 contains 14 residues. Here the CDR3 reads CASSESGTTYEQYF. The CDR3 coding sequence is TGCGCCAGCAGTGAGTCGGGAACGACCTACGAGCAGTACTTC.

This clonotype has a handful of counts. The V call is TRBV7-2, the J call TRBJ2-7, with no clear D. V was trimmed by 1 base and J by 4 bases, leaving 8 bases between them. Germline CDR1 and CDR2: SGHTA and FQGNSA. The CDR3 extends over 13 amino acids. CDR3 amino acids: CASSLGGFYEQYF. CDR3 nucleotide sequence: TGTGCCAGCAGCTTAGGGGGTTTTTACGAGCAGTACTTC.

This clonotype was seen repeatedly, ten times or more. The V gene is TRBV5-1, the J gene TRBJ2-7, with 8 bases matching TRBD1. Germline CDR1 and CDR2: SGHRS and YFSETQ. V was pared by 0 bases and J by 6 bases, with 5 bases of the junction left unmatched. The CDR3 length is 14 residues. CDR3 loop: CASSLVAGGVEQYF. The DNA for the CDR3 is TGCGCCAGCAGCTTGGTTGCAGGGGGCGTCGAGCAGTACTTC.

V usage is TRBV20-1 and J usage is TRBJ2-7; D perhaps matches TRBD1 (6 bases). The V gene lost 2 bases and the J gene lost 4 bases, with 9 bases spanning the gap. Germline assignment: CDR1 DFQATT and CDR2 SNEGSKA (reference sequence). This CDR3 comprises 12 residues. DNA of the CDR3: TGCAGTGCTAGATCACAGGGTTACGAGCAGTACTTC. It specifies CSARSQGYEQYF.

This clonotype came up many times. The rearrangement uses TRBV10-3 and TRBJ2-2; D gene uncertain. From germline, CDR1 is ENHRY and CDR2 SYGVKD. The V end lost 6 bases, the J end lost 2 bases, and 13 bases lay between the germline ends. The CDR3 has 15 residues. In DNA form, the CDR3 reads TGTGCCATCAGCGAGATGGACGGAAACACCGGGGAGCTGTTTTTT. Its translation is CAISEMDGNTGELFF.

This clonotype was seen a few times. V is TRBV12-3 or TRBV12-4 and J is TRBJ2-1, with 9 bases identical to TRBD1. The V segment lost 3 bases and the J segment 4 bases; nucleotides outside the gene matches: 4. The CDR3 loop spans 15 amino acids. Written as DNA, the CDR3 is TGTGCCAGCAGTTTTAAGGGACAGGGTTACAATGAGCAGTTCTTC. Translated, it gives CASSFKGQGYNEQFF.

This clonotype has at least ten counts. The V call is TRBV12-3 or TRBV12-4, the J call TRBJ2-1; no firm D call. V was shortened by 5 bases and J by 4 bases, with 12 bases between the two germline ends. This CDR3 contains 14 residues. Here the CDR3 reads CASSPGSEYNEQFF. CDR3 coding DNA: TGTGCCAGCAGTCCAGGCTCCGAGTACAATGAGCAGTTCTTC.

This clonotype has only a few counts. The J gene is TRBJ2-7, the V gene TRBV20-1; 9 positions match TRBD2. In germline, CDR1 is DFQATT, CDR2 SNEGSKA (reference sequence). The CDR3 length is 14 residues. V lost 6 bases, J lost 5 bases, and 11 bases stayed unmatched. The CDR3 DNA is TGCAGTGCCCGCGGCCCTAGCGGGGCAAACGAGCAGTACTTC. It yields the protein CSARGPSGANEQYF.

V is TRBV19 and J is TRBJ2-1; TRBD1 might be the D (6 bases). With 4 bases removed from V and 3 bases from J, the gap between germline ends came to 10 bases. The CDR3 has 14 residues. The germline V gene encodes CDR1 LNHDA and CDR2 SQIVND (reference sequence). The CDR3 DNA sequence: TGTGCCAGTAGTAGGACAGACGGCTACAATGAGCAGTTCTTC. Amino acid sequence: CASSRTDGYNEQFF.

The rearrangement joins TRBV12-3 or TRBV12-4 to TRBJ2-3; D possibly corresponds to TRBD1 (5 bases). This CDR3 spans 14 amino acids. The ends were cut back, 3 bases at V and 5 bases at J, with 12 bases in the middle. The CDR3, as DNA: TGTGCCAGCAGTTTTGGCAGGGTGAAAGATACGCAGTATTTT. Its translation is CASSFGRVKDTQYF.

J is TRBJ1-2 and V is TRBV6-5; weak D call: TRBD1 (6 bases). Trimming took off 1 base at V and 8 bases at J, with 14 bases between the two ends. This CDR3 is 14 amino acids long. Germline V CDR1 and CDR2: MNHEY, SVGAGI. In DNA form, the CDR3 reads TGTGCCAGCAGTTACTGGCCAGGGGAAGGAGGCTACACCTTC. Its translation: CASSYWPGEGGYTF.

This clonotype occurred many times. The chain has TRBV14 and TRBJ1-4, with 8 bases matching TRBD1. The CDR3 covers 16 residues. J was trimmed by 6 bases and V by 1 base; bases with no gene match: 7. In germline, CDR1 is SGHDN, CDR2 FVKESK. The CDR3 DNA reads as TGTGCCAGCAGCCAAGGGGGACAGGTTATTGATGAAAAACTGTTTTTT. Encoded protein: CASSQGGQVIDEKLFF. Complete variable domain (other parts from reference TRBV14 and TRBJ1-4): EAGVTQFPSHSVIEKGQTVTLRCDPISGHDNLYWYRRVMGKEIKFLLHFVKESKQDESGMPNNRFLAERTGGTYSTLKVQPAELEDSGVYFCASSQGGQVIDEKLFFGSGTQLSVL.

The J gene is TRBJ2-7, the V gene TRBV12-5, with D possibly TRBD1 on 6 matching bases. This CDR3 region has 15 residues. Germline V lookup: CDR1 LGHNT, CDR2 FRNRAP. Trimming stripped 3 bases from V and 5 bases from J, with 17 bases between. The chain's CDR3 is CASGFSRTGIDEQYF. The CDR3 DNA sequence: TGTGCTAGTGGTTTTTCTCGAACAGGGATTGACGAGCAGTACTTC.

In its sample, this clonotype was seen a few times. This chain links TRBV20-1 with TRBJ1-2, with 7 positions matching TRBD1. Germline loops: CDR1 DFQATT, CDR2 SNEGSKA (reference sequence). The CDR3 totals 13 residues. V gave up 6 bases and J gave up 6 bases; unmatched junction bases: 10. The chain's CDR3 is CSAPKQGIHGYTF. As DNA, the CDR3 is TGCAGTGCGCCTAAACAGGGGATCCATGGCTACACCTTC.

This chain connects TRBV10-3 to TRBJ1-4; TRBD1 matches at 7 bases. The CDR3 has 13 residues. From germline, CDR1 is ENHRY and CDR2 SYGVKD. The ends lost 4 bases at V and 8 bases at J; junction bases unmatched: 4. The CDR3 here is CAISARDSEKLFF. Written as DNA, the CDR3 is TGTGCCATCAGTGCCCGGGACAGCGAAAAACTGTTTTTT.

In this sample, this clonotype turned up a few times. The CDR3 coding sequence is TGTGCCAGCAGTCGGACAGGGATGTGGTATGGCTACACCTTC. It translates to CASSRTGMWYGYTF. The chain is built from TRBV12-3 or TRBV12-4 and TRBJ1-2; 8 bases fit TRBD1. The V gene end was trimmed by 5 bases and the J gene end by 5 bases; junction bases not matched to a gene: 7. The CDR3 sequence is 14 residues long.

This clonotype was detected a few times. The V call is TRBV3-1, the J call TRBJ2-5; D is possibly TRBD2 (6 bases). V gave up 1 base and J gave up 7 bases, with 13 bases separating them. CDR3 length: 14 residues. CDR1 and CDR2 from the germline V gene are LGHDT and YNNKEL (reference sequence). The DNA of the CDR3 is TGTGCCAGCAGCCAAGCAGTTAATAGCGGGACCCAGTACTTC. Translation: CASSQAVNSGTQYF.

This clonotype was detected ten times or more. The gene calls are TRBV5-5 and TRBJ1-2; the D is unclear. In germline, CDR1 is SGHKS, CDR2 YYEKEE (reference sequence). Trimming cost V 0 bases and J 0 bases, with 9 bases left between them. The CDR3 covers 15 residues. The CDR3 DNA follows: TGTGCCAGCAGCTTGGCGGACCGAGCTAACTATGGCTACACCTTC. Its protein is CASSLADRANYGYTF.

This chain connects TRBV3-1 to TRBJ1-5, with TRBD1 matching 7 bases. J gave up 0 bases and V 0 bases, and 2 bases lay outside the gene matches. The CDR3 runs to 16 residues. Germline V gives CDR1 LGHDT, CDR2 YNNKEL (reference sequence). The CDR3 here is CASSQDTGASNQPQHF. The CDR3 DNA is TGTGCCAGCAGCCAAGATACAGGGGCTAGCAATCAGCCCCAGCATTTT.

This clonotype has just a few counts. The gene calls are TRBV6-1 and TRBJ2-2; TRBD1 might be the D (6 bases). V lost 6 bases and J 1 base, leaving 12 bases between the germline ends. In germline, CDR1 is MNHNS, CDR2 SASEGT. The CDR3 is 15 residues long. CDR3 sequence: CASSRGQRNTGELFF. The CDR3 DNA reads TGTGCCAGCAGCCGCGGACAGAGGAACACCGGGGAGCTGTTTTTT.

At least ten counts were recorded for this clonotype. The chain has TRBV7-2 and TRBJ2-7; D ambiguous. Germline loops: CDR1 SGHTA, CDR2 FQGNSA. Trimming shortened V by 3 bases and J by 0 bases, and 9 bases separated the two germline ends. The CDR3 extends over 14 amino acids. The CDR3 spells CASSLVAGSYEQYF. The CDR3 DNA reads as TGTGCCAGCAGCTTGGTCGCAGGCTCCTACGAGCAGTACTTC.

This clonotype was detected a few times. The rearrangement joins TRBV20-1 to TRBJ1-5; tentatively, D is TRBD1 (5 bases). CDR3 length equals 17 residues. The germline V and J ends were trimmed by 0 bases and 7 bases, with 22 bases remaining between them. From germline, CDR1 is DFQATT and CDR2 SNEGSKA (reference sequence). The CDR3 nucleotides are TGCAGTGCTAGAGATAGCCGTTTTATGGGGACCCGGCAGCCCCAGCATTTT. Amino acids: CSARDSRFMGTRQPQHF.

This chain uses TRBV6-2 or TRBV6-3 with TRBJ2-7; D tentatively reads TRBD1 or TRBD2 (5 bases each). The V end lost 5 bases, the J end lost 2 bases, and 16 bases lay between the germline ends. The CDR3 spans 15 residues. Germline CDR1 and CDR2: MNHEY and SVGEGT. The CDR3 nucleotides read TGTGCCAGCAGTGTTCTTGGGACCGATGCCTACGAGCAGTACTTC. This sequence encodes CASSVLGTDAYEQYF.

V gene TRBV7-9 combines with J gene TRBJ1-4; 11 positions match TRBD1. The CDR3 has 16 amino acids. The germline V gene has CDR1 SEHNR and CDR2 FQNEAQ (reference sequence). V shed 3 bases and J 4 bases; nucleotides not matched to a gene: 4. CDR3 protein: CASSLDRGRINEKLFF. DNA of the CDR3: TGTGCCAGCAGCTTGGACAGGGGGCGCATTAATGAAAAACTGTTTTTT.

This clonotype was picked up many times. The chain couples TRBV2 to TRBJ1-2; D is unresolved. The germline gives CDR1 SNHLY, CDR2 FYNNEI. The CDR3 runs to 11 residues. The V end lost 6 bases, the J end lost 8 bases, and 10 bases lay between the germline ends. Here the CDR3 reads CASSVGSGYTF. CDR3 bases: TGTGCCAGCAGCGTAGGGAGCGGCTACACCTTC.

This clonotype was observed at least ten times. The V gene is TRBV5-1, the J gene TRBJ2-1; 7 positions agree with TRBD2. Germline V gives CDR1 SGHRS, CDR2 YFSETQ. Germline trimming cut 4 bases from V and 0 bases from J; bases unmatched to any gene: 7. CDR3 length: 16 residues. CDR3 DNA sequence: TGCGCCAGCAGCGGGGGGACTACCCCCTCCTACAATGAGCAGTTCTTC. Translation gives CASSGGTTPSYNEQFF. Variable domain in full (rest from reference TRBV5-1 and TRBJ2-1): KAGVTQTPRYLIKTRGQQVTLSCSPISGHRSVSWYQQTPGQGLQFLFEYFSETQRNKGNFPGRFSGRQFSNSRSEMNVSTLELGDSALYLCASSGGTTPSYNEQFFGPGTRLTVL.